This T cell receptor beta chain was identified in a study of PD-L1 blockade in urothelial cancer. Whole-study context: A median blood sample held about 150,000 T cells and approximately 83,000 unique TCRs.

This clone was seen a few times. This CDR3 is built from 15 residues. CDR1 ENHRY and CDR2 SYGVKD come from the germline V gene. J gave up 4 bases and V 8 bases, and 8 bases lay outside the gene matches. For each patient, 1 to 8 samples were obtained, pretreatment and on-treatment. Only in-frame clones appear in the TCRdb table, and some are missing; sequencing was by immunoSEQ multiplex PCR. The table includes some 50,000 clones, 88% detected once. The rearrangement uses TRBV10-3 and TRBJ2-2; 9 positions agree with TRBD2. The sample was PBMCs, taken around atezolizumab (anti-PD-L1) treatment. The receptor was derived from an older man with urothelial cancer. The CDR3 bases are TGTGCCATCCTTACGGCAGCGGGAGGCACCGGGGAGCTGTTTTTT. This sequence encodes CAILTAAGGTGELFF.